These 29 T cell receptor beta chains originate from one sample sequenced in a study of blood T cell repertoires in COVID-19. TCRdb keeps only in-frame clones here, not all; method: immunoSEQ multiplex PCR. This table holds 200,000 to 250,000 clones, 80% to 90% found once. The sample was PBMCs or T cells enriched from blood (not recorded which). The source of these receptors is a man over 45 who had been exposed to COVID-19.

This clone has only a few counts. The V and J genes are TRBV2 and TRBJ1-2; D uncertain. The V and J ends lost 6 bases and 3 bases respectively, with 8 bases between them. The CDR3 is 12 amino acids. Germline CDR1 is SNHLY and CDR2 is FYNNEI. CDR3 sequence reads: CASSPEYYGYTF. The CDR3 DNA follows: TGTGCCAGCAGCCCGGAGTACTATGGCTACACCTTC. Based on the CDR3 plus reference TRBV2 and TRBJ1-2, the full variable domain is EPEVTQTPSHQVTQMGQEVILRCVPISNHLYFYWYRQILGQKVEFLVSFYNNEISEKSEIFDDQFSVERPDGSNFTLKIRSTKLEDSAMYFCASSPEYYGYTFGSGTRLTVV.

The rearrangement links TRBV28 to TRBJ2-1, with TRBD1 matching 11 bases. This CDR3 spans 17 amino acids. Germline CDR1 reads MDHEN; CDR2 reads SYDVKM. Germline trimming cut 3 bases from V and 2 bases from J; bases unmatched to any gene: 6. CDR3 in DNA: TGTGCCAGCAGTTTTTTACCGGACAGGGGGCCCTACAATGAGCAGTTCTTC. As protein: CASSFLPDRGPYNEQFF.

The chain links TRBV7-9 to TRBJ1-4; tentatively, D is TRBD1 (5 bases). Trimming shortened V by 1 base and J by 7 bases, and 16 bases separated the two germline ends. CDR3 size: 16 residues. Germline-derived CDR1 and CDR2 are SEHNR and FQNEAQ (reference sequence). The CDR3 DNA is TGTGCCAGCAGCTTAGAGGGTTGGCAGGGTACTGAAAAACTGTTTTTT. Encoded protein: CASSLEGWQGTEKLFF.

The V gene is TRBV7-3, the J gene TRBJ2-1, with 12 bases identical to TRBD2. CDR1 and CDR2 (germline): SGHTA, FQGTGA. With V trimmed by 6 bases and J by 6 bases, 6 bases remained unmatched. The CDR3 contains 15 residues. The DNA of the CDR3 is TGTGCCAGCAGGTCTACTAGCGGGAGGACCAATGAGCAGTTCTTC. This gives the protein CASRSTSGRTNEQFF.

The chain uses TRBV5-6 and TRBJ1-2; TRBD1 aligns across 8 bases. This CDR3 comprises 13 residues. V gave up 4 bases and J gave up 4 bases; unmatched junction bases: 3. CDR1 and CDR2 from the germline V gene are SGHDT and YYEEEE. The CDR3 coding sequence is TGTGCCAGCAGCGAGGACAGGGTCTATGGCTACACCTTC. Translated, it gives CASSEDRVYGYTF.

This clone came up a few times. The chain couples TRBV5-1 to TRBJ1-4, with 8 bases lining up with TRBD1. Germline values: CDR1 SGHRS, CDR2 YFSETQ. The length of the CDR3 is 15 residues. The V and J ends lost 4 bases and 4 bases, in that order; junction bases with no gene match: 6. The CDR3 here is CASSGQGVGNEKLFF. The CDR3 bases are TGCGCCAGCAGCGGACAGGGAGTGGGTAATGAAAAACTGTTTTTT.

This clone occurred once. This chain uses TRBV24-1 with TRBJ2-1; possibly TRBD1 for D (6 bases). Germline V gene lookup returns CDR1 KGHDR and CDR2 SFDVKD. Trimming took 2 bases from V and 2 from J, leaving 15 bases between them. This CDR3 is built from 17 residues. This chain's CDR3 is CATSDWTARDTYNEQFF. CDR3 bases: TGTGCCACCAGTGATTGGACAGCGAGAGATACCTACAATGAGCAGTTCTTC.

The gene calls are TRBV19 and TRBJ1-1, with D possibly TRBD1 on 6 matching bases. There are 12 residues in the CDR3. V lost 4 bases and J lost 4, with 7 bases in between. In germline, CDR1 is LNHDA, CDR2 SQIVND (reference sequence). CDR3 amino acids: CASSNRATEAFF. The CDR3, as DNA: TGTGCCAGTAGTAACAGGGCCACTGAAGCTTTCTTT. Variable domain in full (rest from reference TRBV19 and TRBJ1-1): DGGITQSPKYLFRKEGQNVTLSCEQNLNHDAMYWYRQDPGQGLRLIYYSQIVNDFQKGDIAEGYSVSREKKESFPLTVTSAQKNPTAFYLCASSNRATEAFFGQGTRLTVV.

The chain employs TRBV9 and TRBJ2-1, with D perhaps TRBD2 (7 bases). From germline, CDR1 is SGDLS and CDR2 YYNGEE. V lost 1 base to trimming and J lost 7 bases, with 15 bases between them. This CDR3 spans 15 amino acids. The CDR3 loop reads CASSVYRGGFNEQFF. The CDR3 DNA is TGTGCCAGCAGCGTATACCGCGGGGGCTTTAATGAGCAGTTCTTC. Using reference TRBV9 and TRBJ2-1 for the parts outside the CDR3, the full variable domain is DSGVTQTPKHLITATGQRVTLRCSPRSGDLSVYWYQQSLDQGLQFLIQYYNGEERAKGNILERFSAQQFPDLHSELNLSSLELGDSALYFCASSVYRGGFNEQFFGPGTRLTVL.

The J gene is TRBJ1-5, the V gene TRBV28; D is uncertain. This CDR3 is 17 amino acids long. Deletions cut 1 base from V and 0 bases from J, with 13 bases between. CDR1 and CDR2 from the germline V gene are MDHEN and SYDVKM. The CDR3 loop reads CASSLFGRGNSNQPQHF. CDR3 coding DNA: TGTGCCAGCAGTTTATTCGGTCGGGGAAATAGCAATCAGCCCCAGCATTTT.

The chain couples TRBV30 to TRBJ2-5; D uncertain. There are 12 residues in the CDR3. Deletions cut 4 bases from V and 0 bases from J, with 6 bases between. CDR1 and CDR2 from the germline V gene are GTSNPN and SVGIG (reference sequence). CDR3 sequence: CAWKAYQETQYF. Written as DNA, the CDR3 is TGTGCCTGGAAAGCGTACCAAGAGACCCAGTACTTC.

Regarding this clone: Other DNA variants within this sample encode the same CDR3. This sequence joins TRBV9 and TRBJ1-1, with 8 bases aligning to TRBD1. This CDR3 is 14 amino acids long. The V and J ends lost 2 bases and 1 base, in that order; junction bases with no gene match: 1. Germline V lookup: CDR1 SGDLS, CDR2 YYNGEE. The CDR3 nucleotides read TGTGCCAGCAGCGTTACAGGGGGGAACACTGAAGCTTTCTTT. Translating it yields CASSVTGGNTEAFF.

This sequence joins TRBV9 and TRBJ1-5; D is uncertain. Trimming took 0 bases from V and 6 from J, leaving 13 bases between them. This CDR3 comprises 15 residues. Germline CDR1 is SGDLS and CDR2 is YYNGEE. CDR3 residues: CASSVAGELAQPQHF. CDR3 coding DNA: TGTGCCAGCAGCGTAGCTGGGGAGTTGGCTCAGCCCCAGCATTTT.

Concerning this clone itself: Additional DNA sequences in this sample encode the identical CDR3. The chain joins TRBV5-1 to TRBJ2-1, with a weak D call TRBD2 (6 bases). With 0 bases removed from V and 4 bases from J, the gap between germline ends came to 11 bases. Looked up from germline, CDR1 is SGHRS and CDR2 is YFSETQ. CDR3 length: 15 residues. The CDR3 bases are TGCGCCAGCAGCTTGGAGGCGGGGTCTTACAATGAGCAGTTCTTC. It encodes CASSLEAGSYNEQFF.

J is TRBJ2-5 and V is TRBV4-1; possibly TRBD1 for D (6 bases). The CDR3 runs to 13 residues. V was shortened by 2 bases and J by 4 bases, with 8 bases between the two germline ends. CDR1 MGHRA and CDR2 YSYEKL come from the germline V gene. CDR3 residues: CASSQQGGETQYF. For the CDR3, the DNA is TGCGCCAGCAGCCAACAAGGGGGAGAGACCCAGTACTTC.

The V and J genes are TRBV6-5 and TRBJ2-3, with a possible D match to TRBD2 (5 bases). Trimming took 10 bases from V and 2 from J, leaving 10 bases between them. Germline V gene lookup returns CDR1 MNHEY and CDR2 SVGAGI. The CDR3 loop spans 12 amino acids. CDR3 nucleotide sequence: TGTGCCACCAGGACTTACACAGATACGCAGTATTTT. Translating gives CATRTYTDTQYF.

The CDR3 region has the DNA TGTGCCAGCAGCGGGAGAACAGAGAACACTGAAGCTTTCTTT. Translation gives CASSGRTENTEAFF. This chain uses TRBV6-5 with TRBJ1-1; no definite D call. The CDR3 length is 14 residues. Per the germline V gene, CDR1 is MNHEY and CDR2 is SVGAGI. V lost 6 bases and J lost 1, with 12 bases in between.

The chain couples TRBV18 to TRBJ2-4, with a weak D call TRBD2 (7 bases). CDR1 is KGHSH and CDR2 is LQKENI in the germline V gene. This CDR3 has 16 amino acids. Deletions cut 2 bases from V and 3 bases from J, with 14 bases between. CDR3 sequence: CASSPNAGAYKNIQYF. CDR3 nucleotides: TGTGCCAGCTCACCAAATGCGGGGGCCTACAAAAACATTCAGTACTTC.

V is TRBV7-2 and J is TRBJ2-5; weak D call: TRBD1 (6 bases). Per the germline V gene, CDR1 is SGHTA and CDR2 is FQGNSA. V lost 2 bases and J lost 0, with 13 bases in between. The CDR3 has 16 residues. The CDR3 nucleotides are TGTGCCAGCAGCTTATGGGGGCGGTCGAACCAAGAGACCCAGTACTTC. It codes for CASSLWGRSNQETQYF.

V gene TRBV19 combines with J gene TRBJ1-2; D is undetermined. The CDR3 length is 16 residues. Germline CDR1 is LNHDA and CDR2 is SQIVND (reference sequence). V dropped 3 bases and J dropped 5 bases, with 19 bases sitting between them. CDR3 nucleotide sequence: TGTGCCAGTAGTATCGGTCGGCGGGAGACGGCGTATGGCTACACCTTC. Translation: CASSIGRRETAYGYTF. Using reference TRBV19 and TRBJ1-2 for the parts outside the CDR3, the full variable domain is DGGITQSPKYLFRKEGQNVTLSCEQNLNHDAMYWYRQDPGQGLRLIYYSQIVNDFQKGDIAEGYSVSREKKESFPLTVTSAQKNPTAFYLCASSIGRRETAYGYTFGSGTRLTVV.

This sequence joins TRBV12-2 and TRBJ2-2; TRBD1 is the table's D call and was not checked against the DNA. TRBV12-2 is described as a pseudogene. The CDR3 loop spans 17 amino acids. CDR3 region: CASRVTHRGLNTGELFF. The CDR3 DNA sequence: TGTGCAAGTCGCGTAACGCACAGGGGATTGAACACCGGGGAGCTGTTTTTT.

V and J are TRBV9 and TRBJ2-3; 7 bases fit TRBD2. Germline V lookup: CDR1 SGDLS, CDR2 YYNGEE. This CDR3 spans 14 amino acids. V lost 0 bases to trimming and J lost 4 bases; unmatched junction nucleotides: 2. The CDR3 here is CASSVERDADTQYF. DNA for the CDR3: TGTGCCAGCAGCGTAGAGCGGGACGCAGATACGCAGTATTTT.

The chain has TRBV11-2 and TRBJ1-2, with D uncertain. This CDR3 is built from 12 residues. V was clipped by 3 bases and J by 7 bases, with 9 bases between them. The germline V gene encodes CDR1 SGHAT and CDR2 FQNNGV. Written as DNA, the CDR3 is TGTGCCAGCAGCTTTGGACTTAGTGGCTACACCTTC. This translates into CASSFGLSGYTF.

This clone has only one observation. The CDR3 region is CASSRGAEAFF. For the CDR3, the DNA is TGTGCCAGCAGCCGGGGCGCTGAAGCTTTCTTT. This chain links TRBV3-1 (or the pseudogene TRBV3-2) with TRBJ1-1, with a weak D call TRBD1 (5 bases). Deletions cut 4 bases from V and 6 bases from J, with 6 bases between. This CDR3 is built from 11 residues. Germline CDR1 reads LGHDT; CDR2 reads YNNKEL (reference sequence).

This clone came up once. The chain employs TRBV10-3 and TRBJ2-5; a weak D match, TRBD2 (6 bases). In germline, CDR1 is ENHRY, CDR2 SYGVKD. The CDR3 is made up of 17 amino acids. The germline V and J ends were trimmed by 0 bases and 3 bases, with 17 bases remaining between them. Here the CDR3 DNA reads TGTGCCATCAGTGAGTCGACCCCAGGTAGCGGTAAAGAGACCCAGTACTTC. Protein product: CAISESTPGSGKETQYF.

The gene calls are TRBV7-9 and TRBJ1-5; TRBD1 is a possible D gene (6 bases). Germline V gene sequence: CDR1 SEHNR, CDR2 FQNEAQ (reference sequence). The CDR3 is 16 residues long. The germline V and J ends were trimmed by 0 bases and 3 bases, with 12 bases remaining between them. This chain's CDR3 is CASSLAKGVINQPQHF. As DNA, the CDR3 is TGTGCCAGCAGCTTAGCGAAGGGGGTGATCAATCAGCCCCAGCATTTT.

This chain uses TRBV4-1 with TRBJ1-5; weak D call: TRBD1 (6 bases). The V and J ends lost 0 bases and 0 bases respectively, with 12 bases between them. Germline V CDR1 and CDR2: MGHRA, YSYEKL. CDR3 length: 17 amino acids. The CDR3 protein is CASSQDPGQNSNQPQHF. In DNA, the CDR3 is TGCGCCAGCAGCCAAGATCCGGGACAAAATAGCAATCAGCCCCAGCATTTT.

The V gene is TRBV18, the J gene TRBJ1-3; 8 positions agree with TRBD1. The V gene's germline CDR1 is KGHSH and CDR2 LQKENI. The CDR3 extends over 15 amino acids. Trimming took 6 bases from V and 2 from J; bases not matched to a gene: 6. The CDR3 nucleotides read TGTGCCAGCTCCCCTCAGGGGGCTACTGGAAACACCATATATTTT. It is translated as CASSPQGATGNTIYF.

The rearrangement uses TRBV6-2 or TRBV6-3 and TRBJ1-1, with D possibly being TRBD1 (6 bases). The CDR3 totals 14 residues. Germline loops: CDR1 MNHEY, CDR2 SVGEGT. Trimming pared 5 bases from V and 4 bases from J, leaving 14 bases between. CDR3 in DNA: TGTGCCAGCAGTCAACAGGGATGGGGCACTGAAGCTTTCTTT. Translated, it gives CASSQQGWGTEAFF.